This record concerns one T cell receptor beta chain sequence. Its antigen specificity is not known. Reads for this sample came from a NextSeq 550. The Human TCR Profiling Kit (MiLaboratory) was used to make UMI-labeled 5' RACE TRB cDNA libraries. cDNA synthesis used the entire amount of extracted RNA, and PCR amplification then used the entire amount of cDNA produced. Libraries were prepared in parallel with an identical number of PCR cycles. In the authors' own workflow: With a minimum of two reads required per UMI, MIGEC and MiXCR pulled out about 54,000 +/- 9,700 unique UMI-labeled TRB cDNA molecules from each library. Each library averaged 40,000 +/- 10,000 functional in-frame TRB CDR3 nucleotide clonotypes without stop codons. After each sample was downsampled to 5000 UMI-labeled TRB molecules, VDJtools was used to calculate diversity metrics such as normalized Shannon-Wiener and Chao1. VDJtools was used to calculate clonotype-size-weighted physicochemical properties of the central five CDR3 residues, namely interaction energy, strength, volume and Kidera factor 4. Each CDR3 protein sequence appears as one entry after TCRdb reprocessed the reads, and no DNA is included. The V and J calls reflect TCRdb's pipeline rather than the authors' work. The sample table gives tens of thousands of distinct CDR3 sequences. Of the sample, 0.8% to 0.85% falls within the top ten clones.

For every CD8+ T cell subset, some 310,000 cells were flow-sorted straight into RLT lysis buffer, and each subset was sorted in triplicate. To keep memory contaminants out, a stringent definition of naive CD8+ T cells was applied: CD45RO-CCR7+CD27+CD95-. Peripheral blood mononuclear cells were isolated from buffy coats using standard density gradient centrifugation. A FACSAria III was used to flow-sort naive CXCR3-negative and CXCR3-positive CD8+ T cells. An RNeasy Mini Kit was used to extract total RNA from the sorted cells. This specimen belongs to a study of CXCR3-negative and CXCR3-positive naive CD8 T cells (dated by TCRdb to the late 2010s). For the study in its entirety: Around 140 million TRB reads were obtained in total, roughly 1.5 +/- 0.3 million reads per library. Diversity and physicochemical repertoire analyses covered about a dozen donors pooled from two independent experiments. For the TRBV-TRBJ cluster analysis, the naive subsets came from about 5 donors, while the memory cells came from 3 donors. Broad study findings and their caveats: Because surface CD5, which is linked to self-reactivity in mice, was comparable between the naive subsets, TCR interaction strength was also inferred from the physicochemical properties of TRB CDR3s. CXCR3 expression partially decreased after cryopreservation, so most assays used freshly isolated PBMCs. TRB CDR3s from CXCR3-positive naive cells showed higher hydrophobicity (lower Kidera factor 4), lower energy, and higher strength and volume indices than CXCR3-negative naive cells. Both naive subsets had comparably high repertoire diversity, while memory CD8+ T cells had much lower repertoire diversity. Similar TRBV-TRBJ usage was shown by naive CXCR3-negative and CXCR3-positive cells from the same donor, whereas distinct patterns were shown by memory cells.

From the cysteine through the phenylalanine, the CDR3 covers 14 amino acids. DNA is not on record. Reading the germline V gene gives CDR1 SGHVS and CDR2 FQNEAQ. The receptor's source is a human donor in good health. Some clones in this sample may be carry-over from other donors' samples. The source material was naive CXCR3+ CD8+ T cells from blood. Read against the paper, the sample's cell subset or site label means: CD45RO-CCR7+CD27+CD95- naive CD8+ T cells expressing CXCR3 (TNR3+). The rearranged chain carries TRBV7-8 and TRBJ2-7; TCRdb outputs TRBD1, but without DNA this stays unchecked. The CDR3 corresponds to CASSYGTGVYEQYF.